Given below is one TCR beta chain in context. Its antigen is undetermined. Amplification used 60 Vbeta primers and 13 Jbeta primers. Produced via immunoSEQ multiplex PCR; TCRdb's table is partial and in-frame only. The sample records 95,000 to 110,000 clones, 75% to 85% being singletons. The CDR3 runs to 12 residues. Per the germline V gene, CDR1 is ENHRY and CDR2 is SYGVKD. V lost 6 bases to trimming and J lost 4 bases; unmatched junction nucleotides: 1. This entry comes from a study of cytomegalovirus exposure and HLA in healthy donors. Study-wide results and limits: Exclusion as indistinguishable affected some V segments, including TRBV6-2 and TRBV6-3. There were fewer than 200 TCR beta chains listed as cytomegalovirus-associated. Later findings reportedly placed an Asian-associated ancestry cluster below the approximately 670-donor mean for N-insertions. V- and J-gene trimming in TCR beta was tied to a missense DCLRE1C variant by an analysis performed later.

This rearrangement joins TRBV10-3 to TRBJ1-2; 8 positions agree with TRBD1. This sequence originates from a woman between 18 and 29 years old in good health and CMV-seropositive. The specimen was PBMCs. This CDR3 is CAISGTGYGYTF. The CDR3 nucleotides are TGTGCCATCAGCGGGACAGGCTATGGCTACACCTTC.